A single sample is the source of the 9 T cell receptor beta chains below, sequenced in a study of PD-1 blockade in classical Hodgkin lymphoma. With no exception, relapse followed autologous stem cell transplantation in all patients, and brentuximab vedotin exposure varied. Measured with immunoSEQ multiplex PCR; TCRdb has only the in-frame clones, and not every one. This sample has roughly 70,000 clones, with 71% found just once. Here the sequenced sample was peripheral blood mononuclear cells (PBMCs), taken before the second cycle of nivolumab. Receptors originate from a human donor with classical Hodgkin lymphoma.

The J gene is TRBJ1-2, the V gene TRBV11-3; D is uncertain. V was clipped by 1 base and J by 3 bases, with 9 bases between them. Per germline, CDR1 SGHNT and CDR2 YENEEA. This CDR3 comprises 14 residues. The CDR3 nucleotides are TGTGCCAGCAGCTTAGCCGGGAGTCACTATGGCTACACCTTC. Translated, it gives CASSLAGSHYGYTF.

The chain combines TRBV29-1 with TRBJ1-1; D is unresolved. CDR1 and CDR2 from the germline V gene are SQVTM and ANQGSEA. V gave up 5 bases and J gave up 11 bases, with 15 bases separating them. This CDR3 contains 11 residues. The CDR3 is CSVSLSTGAFF. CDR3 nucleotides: TGCAGCGTTTCCCTCTCGACGGGGGCTTTCTTT.

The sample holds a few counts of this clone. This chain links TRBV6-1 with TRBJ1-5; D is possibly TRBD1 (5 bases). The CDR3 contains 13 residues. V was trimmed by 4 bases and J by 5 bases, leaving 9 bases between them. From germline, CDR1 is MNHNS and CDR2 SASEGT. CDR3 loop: CASSAGTHQPQHF. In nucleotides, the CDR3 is TGTGCCAGCAGTGCAGGGACCCATCAGCCCCAGCATTTT.

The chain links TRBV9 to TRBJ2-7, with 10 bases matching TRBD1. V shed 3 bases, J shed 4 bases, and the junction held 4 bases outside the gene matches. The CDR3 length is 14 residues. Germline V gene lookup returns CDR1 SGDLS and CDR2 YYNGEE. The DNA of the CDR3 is TGTGCCAGCAGCGCCCGGGACAGGGGTTACGAGCAGTACTTC. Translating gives CASSARDRGYEQYF.

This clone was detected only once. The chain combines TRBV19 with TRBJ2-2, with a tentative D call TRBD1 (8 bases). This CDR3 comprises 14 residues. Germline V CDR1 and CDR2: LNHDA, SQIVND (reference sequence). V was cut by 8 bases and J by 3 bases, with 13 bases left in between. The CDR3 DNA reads TGTGCCAGTTACAGGGGGGGCCACACCGGGGAGCTGTTTTTT. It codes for CASYRGGHTGELFF. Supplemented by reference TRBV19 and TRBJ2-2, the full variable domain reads DGGITQSPKYLFRKEGQNVTLSCEQNLNHDAMYWYRQDPGQGLRLIYYSQIVNDFQKGDIAEGYSVSREKKESFPLTVTSAQKNPTAFYLCASYRGGHTGELFFGEGSRLTVL.

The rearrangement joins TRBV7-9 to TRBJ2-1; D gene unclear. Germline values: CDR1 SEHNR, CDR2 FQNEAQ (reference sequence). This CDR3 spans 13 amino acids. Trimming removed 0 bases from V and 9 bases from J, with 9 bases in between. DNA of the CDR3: TGTGCCAGCAGCTTAGCGGAGCCCAGTGAGCAGTTCTTC. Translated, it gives CASSLAEPSEQFF.

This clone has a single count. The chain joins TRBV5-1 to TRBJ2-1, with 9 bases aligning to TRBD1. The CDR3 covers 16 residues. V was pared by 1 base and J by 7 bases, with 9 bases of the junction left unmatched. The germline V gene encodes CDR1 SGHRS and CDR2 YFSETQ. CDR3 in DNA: TGCGCCAGCAGCTTGAAAGTGGGACAGGGCGGGAATGAGCAGTTCTTC. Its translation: CASSLKVGQGGNEQFF.

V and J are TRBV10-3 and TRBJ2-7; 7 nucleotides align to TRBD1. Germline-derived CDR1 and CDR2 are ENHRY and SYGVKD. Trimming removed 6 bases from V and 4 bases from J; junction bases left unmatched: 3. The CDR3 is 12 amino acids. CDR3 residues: CAIRSGQYEQYF. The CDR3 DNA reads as TGTGCCATCAGATCGGGACAGTACGAGCAGTACTTC.

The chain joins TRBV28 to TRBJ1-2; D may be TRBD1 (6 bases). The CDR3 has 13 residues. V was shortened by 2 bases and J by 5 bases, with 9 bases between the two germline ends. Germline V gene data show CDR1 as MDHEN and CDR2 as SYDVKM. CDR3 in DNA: TGTGCCAGCAGTTTAGGGACAAGGTATGGCTACACCTTC. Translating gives CASSLGTRYGYTF.